This paragraph covers one TCR beta chain sequence. Its antigen is not known. The data belong to a study of shared clonotypes between healthy human individuals. Overall study results and limits: Relative to clonotypes present in all four donors, those not shared had lower generation probabilities.

The table came from immunoSEQ multiplex PCR; TCRdb's copy has only in-frame clones and leaves some out. In the table there are more than 2,000,000 clones, approximately 93% of which are singletons. The study drew its donors from healthy HIV-negative adults without recent acute infections or vaccinations. The germline gives CDR1 MNHNS, CDR2 SASEGT. CDR3 length: 14 residues. Germline trimming cut 3 bases from V and 5 bases from J; bases unmatched to any gene: 4. The rearrangement uses TRBV6-1 and TRBJ1-2; 9 positions match TRBD1. The sequence came from a man younger than 35 in good health. Some clones in this sample may be carry-over from other donors' samples. The sample comprised naive CD4+ T cells from PBMCs. The subset: CD45RA+ positively selected. The CDR3 DNA reads as TGTGCCAGCAGTGAGGGACAGGGAATGTATGGCTACACCTTC. Amino acid sequence: CASSEGQGMYGYTF.